These T cell receptor beta chains were read from a single sample in a study of T cells after yellow fever vaccination. TCRdb re-called the 5' RACE reads through MiXCR, storing one row per CDR3 protein. This sample has hundreds of thousands of distinct CDR3 sequences, with around 12% found just once. The sequenced sample was PBMCs, obtained on the day of the yellow fever booster vaccination. The receptors derive from a man in his thirties or forties who received the YFV17D yellow fever vaccine. The CDR3 runs from the conserved cysteine through the conserved F or W. The order of the fields is CDR3 protein, CDR3 DNA, V gene, clone size, J gene, D gene. A D gene is named only where the DNA matches it firmly. Clone sizes are given selectively: once, few, many, or a class where the clone is expanded.

CASSAGGQVNTEAFF,TGTGCCAGCAGCGCCGGGGGACAGGTGAACACTGAAGCTTTCTTT,TRBV9,.,TRBJ1-1,TRBD1
CASSQDGDRVFVTGEQYF,TGTGCCAGCAGCCAAGACGGGGACAGGGTATTCGTAACCGGCGAGCAGTACTTC,TRBV14,.,TRBJ2-7,TRBD1
CASSQNRGRDSGANVLTF,TGTGCCAGCAGCCAAAATCGGGGACGGGACTCTGGGGCCAACGTCCTGACTTTC,TRBV4-2,.,TRBJ2-6,.
CASGFGTSGRARIYNEQFF,TGTGCTAGTGGTTTCGGGACTAGCGGGAGGGCTAGGATATACAATGAGCAGTTCTTC,TRBV12-5,.,TRBJ2-1,TRBD2
CANRAEKLFF,TGTGCCAACAGAGCAGAAAAACTGTTTTTT,TRBV21-1,.,TRBJ1-4,.
CASSQYRSSGANVLTF,TGTGCCAGCAGCCAATACAGGTCCTCTGGGGCCAACGTCCTGACTTTC,TRBV14,.,TRBJ2-6,.
CASNYFGQPTYEQYF,TGTGCCAGCAACTATTTTGGACAGCCTACGTACGAGCAGTACTTC,TRBV5-6,.,TRBJ2-7,.
CASSSPDRGYQPQHF,TGTGCCAGCAGCTCACCCGATAGGGGATATCAGCCCCAGCATTTT,TRBV6-2/TRBV6-3,.,TRBJ1-5,.
CASSGDIEQYF,TGCGCCAGCAGTGGGGATATCGAGCAGTACTTC,TRBV10-2,few,TRBJ2-7,.
CASSPRDSNNSPLHF,TGTGCCAGCAGCCCCAGAGACAGCAATAATTCACCCCTCCACTTT,TRBV7-2,.,TRBJ1-6,.
CASSLAMGAGELFF,TGTGCCAGCAGCTTAGCAATGGGGGCCGGGGAGCTGTTTTTT,TRBV11-2,few,TRBJ2-2,.
CASSNRDRGNYGYTF,TGTGCCAGCAGCAACCGGGACAGGGGGAACTATGGCTACACCTTC,TRBV13,.,TRBJ1-2,TRBD1
CAISERQTGEKLFF,TGTGCCATCAGTGAACGGCAGACGGGCGAAAAACTGTTTTTT,TRBV10-3,many,TRBJ1-4,.
CASSFLRSDNEQFF,TGTGCCAGCAGTTTCTTACGGTCCGACAATGAGCAGTTCTTC,TRBV12-3/TRBV12-4,.,TRBJ2-1,.
CASGPSYYEQYF,TGTGCCAGTGGGCCAAGCTACTACGAGCAGTACTTC,TRBV6-2/TRBV6-3,few,TRBJ2-7,.
CASSPQGFVRNQPQHF,TGTGCCAGCAGTCCCCAGGGTTTTGTGCGCAATCAGCCCCAGCATTTT,TRBV12-3/TRBV12-4,many,TRBJ1-5,.
CASSSTTPYGYTF,TGCGCCAGCAGTTCTACGACACCCTATGGCTACACCTTC,TRBV5-1,few,TRBJ1-2,.
CASSPSVQGTDTQYF,TGTGCCAGCAGCCCTTCCGTACAGGGGACAGATACGCAGTATTTT,TRBV5-5,.,TRBJ2-3,TRBD1
CASSLLGLAGDTRYEQYF,TGTGCCAGCAGCTTACTGGGACTAGCGGGAGATACGCGGTACGAGCAGTACTTC,TRBV11-1,.,TRBJ2-7,TRBD2
CASNYGDTQYF,TGTGCCAGCAACTATGGAGATACGCAGTATTTT,TRBV6-6,.,TRBJ2-3,.
CSANPLGHITDTQYF,TGCAGTGCTAACCCCCTAGGGCACATCACAGATACGCAGTATTTT,TRBV20-1,few,TRBJ2-3,.
CSVAGYGYTF,TGCAGCGTGGCAGGCTATGGCTACACCTTC,TRBV29-1,few,TRBJ1-2,.
CSAKREPTDTQYF,TGCAGTGCTAAGCGGGAGCCCACAGATACGCAGTATTTT,TRBV20-1,few,TRBJ2-3,TRBD2
CSVEDGTAYPENIQYF,TGCAGCGTTGAAGACGGGACAGCCTACCCGGAAAACATTCAGTACTTC,TRBV29-1,.,TRBJ2-4,TRBD1
CASSYGWTSGTSYEQYF,TGTGCCAGCAGTTACGGATGGACTAGCGGGACCTCCTACGAGCAGTACTTC,TRBV6-5,.,TRBJ2-7,TRBD2
CASSPRLKETQYF,TGTGCCAGCAGTCCTAGGCTGAAAGAGACCCAGTACTTC,TRBV9,many,TRBJ2-5,.
CASSALGAGAYNEQFF,TGTGCCAGTAGTGCGCTAGGGGCGGGGGCTTACAATGAGCAGTTCTTC,TRBV19,.,TRBJ2-1,.
CASSFHTSGSYEQYF,TGTGCCAGCAGCTTTCATACTAGCGGCTCCTACGAGCAGTACTTC,TRBV7-6,few,TRBJ2-7,TRBD2
CASSQSGGWYYEQYF,TGTGCCAGCAGCCAATCAGGGGGCTGGTACTACGAGCAGTACTTC,TRBV7-8,.,TRBJ2-7,TRBD1
CASSYYNYEQYF,TGTGCCAGCAGTTACTACAATTACGAGCAGTACTTC,TRBV6-2/TRBV6-3,few,TRBJ2-7,.
CASSYSATSGRDRELFF,TGTGCCAGCAGTTACTCGGCGACTAGCGGGAGGGACCGGGAGCTGTTTTTT,TRBV6-2/TRBV6-3,.,TRBJ2-2,TRBD2
CSARDGVPGWDEQFF,TGCAGTGCTAGAGATGGGGTGCCGGGGTGGGATGAGCAGTTCTTC,TRBV20-1,.,TRBJ2-1,.
CASSSWSIEKHF,TGTGCCAGCAGCTCATGGTCTATTGAGAAGCATTTT,TRBV7-9,few,TRBJ1-5,.
CASSFDLNTEAFF,TGTGCCAGCAGTTTTGACTTGAACACTGAAGCTTTCTTT,TRBV28,.,TRBJ1-1,.
CSATSFRGVYEQFF,TGCAGTGCTACCAGTTTTCGGGGGGTCTATGAGCAGTTCTTC,TRBV20-1,many,TRBJ2-1,TRBD2
CASSLEQGGKNIQYF,TGCGCCAGCAGCTTGGAGCAGGGTGGCAAAAACATTCAGTACTTC,TRBV5-1,few,TRBJ2-4,.
CAISDRSIGGELFF,TGTGCCATCAGCGACAGGTCGATCGGCGGGGAGCTGTTTTTT,TRBV10-3,.,TRBJ2-2,.
CASSPLRGGYEQYF,TGTGCCAGCTCACCACTAAGAGGGGGCTACGAGCAGTACTTC,TRBV18,.,TRBJ2-7,.
CASGKFNEQFF,TGTGCCAGTGGGAAGTTCAATGAGCAGTTCTTC,TRBV19,.,TRBJ2-1,.
CASSPFGTDYTGELFF,TGCGCCAGCAGCCCGTTCGGGACAGACTACACCGGGGAGCTGTTTTTT,TRBV4-3,.,TRBJ2-2,TRBD1
CASSREGSGRNEQFF,TGTGCCAGTAGCCGGGAGGGGAGCGGGAGGAATGAGCAGTTCTTC,TRBV19,.,TRBJ2-1,TRBD2
CASRPSPDNSPLHF,TGTGCCAGCAGGCCTTCGCCGGATAATTCACCCCTCCACTTT,TRBV7-2,few,TRBJ1-6,.
CASSVEGTGRVETQYF,TGTGCCAGCAGCGTAGAGGGGACAGGGCGGGTGGAGACCCAGTACTTC,TRBV9,.,TRBJ2-5,TRBD1
CATKPTPGLAGSGANVLTF,TGTGCCACCAAACCGACTCCCGGACTAGCGGGGTCGGGGGCCAACGTCCTGACTTTC,TRBV15,.,TRBJ2-6,TRBD2
CASSLGDSWGEQYF,TGTGCCAGCAGTTTGGGGGACAGCTGGGGCGAGCAGTACTTC,TRBV12-3/TRBV12-4,many,TRBJ2-7,TRBD1
CASSYRVDSPLHF,TGTGCCAGCAGCTACAGGGTCGATTCACCCCTCCACTTT,TRBV7-2,.,TRBJ1-6,.
CASTAGTGADTQYF,TGTGCCAGTACCGCCGGGACAGGGGCCGATACGCAGTATTTT,TRBV19,.,TRBJ2-3,TRBD1
CASSVGLAGGDEQFF,TGCGCCAGCAGCGTGGGACTAGCGGGAGGGGATGAGCAGTTCTTC,TRBV5-1,.,TRBJ2-1,TRBD2
CATSRDKRFTEAFF,TGTGCCACCAGCAGAGATAAACGGTTCACTGAAGCTTTCTTT,TRBV15,.,TRBJ1-1,.
CASSSTGPVGKLFF,TGCGCCAGCAGCTCGACAGGGCCGGTTGGAAAACTGTTTTTT,TRBV5-1,few,TRBJ1-4,TRBD1
CATSRRLAESNEQFF,TGTGCCACCAGCAGGAGACTAGCGGAATCCAATGAGCAGTTCTTC,TRBV15,.,TRBJ2-1,TRBD2
CAIREIRDNYGYTF,TGTGCCATCAGAGAAATCAGGGATAACTATGGCTACACCTTC,TRBV10-3,.,TRBJ1-2,.
CASRQGFTQPQHF,TGCGCCAGCAGACAGGGTTTCACGCAGCCCCAGCATTTT,TRBV5-1,.,TRBJ1-5,.
CASRRGRSTTGELFF,TGTGCCAGCAGACGAGGACGGTCGACCACCGGGGAGCTGTTTTTT,TRBV7-2,few,TRBJ2-2,.
CASSYSVLSEQYF,TGTGCCAGCAGTTACTCTGTCCTCTCCGAGCAGTACTTC,TRBV12-3/TRBV12-4,.,TRBJ2-7,.